The clone carrying this T cell receptor beta chain was picked up one time. The antigen is not known. TCRdb's table, derived via immunoSEQ multiplex PCR, lists solely in-frame clones and lacks some. This sample carries about 16,000 clones, about 72% of them seen once, and the ten largest clones take about 12%. The data belong to a study of CD4+ T cells in melanoma. Regarding the study as a whole: Neoantigen-specific CD4+ T cells in melanoma reportedly had diverse differentiation states.

The CDR3 is 17 amino acids. The germline gives CDR1 LNHNV, CDR2 YYDKDF (reference sequence). Trimming removed 4 bases from V and 0 bases from J, with 13 bases in between. The gene calls are TRBV15 and TRBJ2-6; D unclear. The sample comprised cells from a culture (not recorded whether cultured in vitro). The clonotype originates from a human donor with melanoma. The CDR3 DNA is TGTGCCACCAGCAAGTCCGCAGGCAACTCTGGGGCCAACGTCCTGACTTTC. Translating gives CATSKSAGNSGANVLTF.